The 24 T cell receptor beta chains reported below all come from one sample, sequenced in a study of blood T cell repertoires in COVID-19. The data were produced by immunoSEQ multiplex PCR, yet TCRdb's version contains in-frame clones alone and is incomplete. The table has under 45,000 clones, 81% seen once. Sequenced material: peripheral blood. The receptors were sampled from a man aged 65 to 85 with COVID-19, enrolled during active disease.

The chain recombines TRBV4-1 with TRBJ1-1, with D unclear. Deletions cut 1 base from V and 5 bases from J, with 11 bases between. The V gene's germline CDR1 is MGHRA and CDR2 YSYEKL. The CDR3 contains 14 residues. CDR3 sequence: CASSQALEETEAFF. The CDR3 DNA reads TGCGCCAGCAGCCAAGCCTTGGAGGAGACTGAAGCTTTCTTT.

This chain connects TRBV18 to TRBJ1-5, with no clear D. Germline V gene lookup returns CDR1 KGHSH and CDR2 LQKENI. The CDR3 has 15 amino acids. V lost 3 bases to trimming and J lost 2 bases, with 11 bases between them. The DNA for the CDR3 is TGTGCCAGCTCACCCGGGTATGGAGGCAATCAGCCCCAGCATTTT. This translates into CASSPGYGGNQPQHF. The variable domain in full, with the rest retrieved from reference TRBV18 and TRBJ1-5, is NAGVMQNPRHLVRRRGQEARLRCSPMKGHSHVYWYRQLPEEGLKFMVYLQKENIIDESGMPKERFSAEFPKEGPSILRIQQVVRGDSAAYFCASSPGYGGNQPQHFGDGTRLSIL.

The J gene is TRBJ2-1, the V gene TRBV2; D is ambiguous. Germline CDR1 reads SNHLY; CDR2 reads FYNNEI. V lost 7 bases and J 3 bases, leaving 7 bases between the germline ends. The CDR3 runs to 12 residues. The CDR3 loop is CASTIFYNEQFF. CDR3 DNA sequence: TGTGCCAGCACAATTTTCTACAATGAGCAGTTCTTC.

The genes are TRBV10-2 and TRBJ1-4; TRBD1 matches at 7 bases. J lost 5 bases, V lost 6 bases, and 12 bases had no gene match. Germline CDR1 and CDR2: WSHSY and SAAADI. The CDR3 sequence is 16 residues long. The CDR3 protein is CASSGDSSNENEKLFF. The CDR3 bases are TGCGCCAGCAGCGGGGACAGCTCGAACGAAAATGAAAAACTGTTTTTT.

V and J are TRBV19 and TRBJ1-6; 9 bases fit TRBD1. Trimming removed 7 bases from V and 7 bases from J; junction bases left unmatched: 11. The germline gives CDR1 LNHDA, CDR2 SQIVND (reference sequence). The CDR3 is made up of 16 amino acids. The CDR3 bases are TGTGCCAGTACTCACACAGGGGGCCTTTTGAATTCACCCCTCCACTTT. It translates to CASTHTGGLLNSPLHF. The full variable domain, in which reference TRBV19 and TRBJ1-6 provide the parts outside the CDR3, is DGGITQSPKYLFRKEGQNVTLSCEQNLNHDAMYWYRQDPGQGLRLIYYSQIVNDFQKGDIAEGYSVSREKKESFPLTVTSAQKNPTAFYLCASTHTGGLLNSPLHFGNGTRLTVT.

CDR3 loop: CASSGGQGGYNEQFF. In DNA form, the CDR3 reads TGTGCCAGCAGCGGCGGACAGGGAGGTTACAATGAGCAGTTCTTC. The genes are TRBV5-4 and TRBJ2-1, with TRBD1 matching over 8 bases. The V segment lost 4 bases and the J segment 4 bases; nucleotides outside the gene matches: 7. The length of the CDR3 is 15 residues. Germline V gives CDR1 SGHNT, CDR2 YYREEE (reference sequence).

The count of this clone is one. The chain has TRBV18 and TRBJ2-1; tentatively, D is TRBD2 (6 bases). Deletions cut 0 bases from V and 10 bases from J, with 10 bases between. Germline V gene sequence: CDR1 KGHSH, CDR2 LQKENI. The CDR3 sequence is 13 residues long. Here the CDR3 DNA reads TGTGCCAGCTCACCACCGGGACTTCTGGAGCAGTTCTTC. Translating gives CASSPPGLLEQFF.

The V call is TRBV7-3, the J call TRBJ1-1; a possible D gene is TRBD1 (5 bases). This CDR3 spans 14 amino acids. The V gene lost 1 base and the J gene lost 6 bases, with 12 bases spanning the gap. The germline gives CDR1 SGHTA, CDR2 FQGTGA. The CDR3 loop reads CASSLMSRVPEAFF. The CDR3 bases are TGTGCCAGCAGCTTAATGAGCAGGGTCCCTGAAGCTTTCTTT.

The chain is built from TRBV5-4 and TRBJ2-2; D is possibly TRBD1 (6 bases). The CDR3 runs to 18 residues. Germline CDR1 and CDR2: SGHNT and YYREEE (reference sequence). V was shortened by 4 bases and J by 2 bases, with 21 bases between the two germline ends. The chain's CDR3 is CASSIRTGFHVNTGELFF. CDR3 sequence (DNA): TGTGCCAGCAGCATTCGAACAGGGTTTCACGTCAACACCGGGGAGCTGTTTTTT.

J is TRBJ2-7 and V is TRBV24-1; D may be TRBD2 (6 bases). Germline assignment: CDR1 KGHDR and CDR2 SFDVKD. V was trimmed by 3 bases and J by 7 bases, leaving 12 bases between them. The CDR3 runs 13 residues. CDR3 sequence: CATSDPDGTEQYF. For the CDR3, the DNA is TGTGCCACCAGTGATCCCGATGGGACTGAGCAGTACTTC.

Written as DNA, the CDR3 is TGCAGTGCGGTGACTAGCGGGGCGCAGTACTTC. Amino acid sequence: CSAVTSGAQYF. V and J are TRBV20-1 and TRBJ2-5; 11 positions agree with TRBD2. The CDR3 is made up of 11 amino acids. The V gene's germline CDR1 is DFQATT and CDR2 SNEGSKA (reference sequence). Trimming removed 6 bases from V and 11 bases from J; junction bases left unmatched: 5.

This chain links TRBV11-2 with TRBJ1-5, with D maybe TRBD1 (6 bases). V was trimmed by 4 bases and J by 5 bases, leaving 9 bases between them. CDR3 length equals 13 residues. Germline CDR1 is SGHAT and CDR2 is FQNNGV. The CDR3 sequence: CASSSGQYQPQHF. As DNA, the CDR3 is TGTGCCAGCAGCTCCGGACAGTATCAGCCCCAGCATTTT.

The chain carries TRBV27 and TRBJ2-3; 10 bases align to TRBD1. Germline V gene sequence: CDR1 MNHEY, CDR2 SMNVEV (reference sequence). The V segment lost 6 bases and the J segment 2 bases; nucleotides outside the gene matches: 5. This CDR3 contains 15 residues. The CDR3 nucleotides are TGTGCCAGCAGACAGGACAGGGGGTACACAGATACGCAGTATTTT. Protein product: CASRQDRGYTDTQYF.

The chain has TRBV5-1 and TRBJ1-4; D remains unclear. Deletions cut 3 bases from V and 0 bases from J, with 15 bases between. The CDR3 extends over 17 amino acids. Germline lookup yields CDR1 SGHRS and CDR2 YFSETQ. The CDR3, as DNA: TGCGCCAGCAGCTCCCGGGGTTGGTACCCAACTAATGAAAAACTGTTTTTT. It encodes CASSSRGWYPTNEKLFF.

This chain joins TRBV24-1 and TRBJ1-5; D is perhaps TRBD1 (6 bases). V gave up 4 bases and J gave up 3 bases, with 12 bases separating them. The CDR3 sequence is 15 residues long. Per germline, CDR1 KGHDR and CDR2 SFDVKD. CDR3 in amino acids: CATSDPGQFNQPQHF. The CDR3 DNA sequence: TGTGCCACCAGTGACCCTGGACAGTTCAATCAGCCCCAGCATTTT.

The V call is TRBV27, the J call TRBJ2-1; the match to TRBD2 covers 9 bases. CDR1 and CDR2 (germline): MNHEY, SMNVEV (reference sequence). The CDR3 is 15 residues long. With 7 bases clipped from V and 7 bases from J, the junction kept 11 bases outside the gene matches. The CDR3 sequence is CASTPRSGSWNEQFF. DNA for the CDR3: TGTGCCAGCACCCCCCGTAGCGGGAGCTGGAATGAGCAGTTCTTC.

The rearrangement links TRBV18 to TRBJ1-1; 10 positions match TRBD1. Germline V gene data show CDR1 as KGHSH and CDR2 as LQKENI. This CDR3 has 18 residues. With V trimmed by 2 bases and J by 3 bases, 12 bases remained unmatched. CDR3: CASSPNTGTGVSYTEAFF. The DNA of the CDR3 is TGTGCCAGCTCACCAAATACCGGGACAGGGGTTTCGTACACTGAAGCTTTCTTT. Using reference TRBV18 and TRBJ1-1 for the parts outside the CDR3, the full variable domain is NAGVMQNPRHLVRRRGQEARLRCSPMKGHSHVYWYRQLPEEGLKFMVYLQKENIIDESGMPKERFSAEFPKEGPSILRIQQVVRGDSAAYFCASSPNTGTGVSYTEAFFGQGTRLTVV.

The chain joins TRBV19 to TRBJ1-1; tentatively, D is TRBD1 (5 bases). The V end lost 5 bases, the J end lost 1 base, and 11 bases lay between the germline ends. Per germline, CDR1 LNHDA and CDR2 SQIVND (reference sequence). The CDR3 is 14 residues long. CDR3 protein: CASSPGGQNTEAFF. CDR3 sequence (DNA): TGTGCCAGTAGTCCCGGCGGACAGAACACTGAAGCTTTCTTT. The variable domain in full, with the rest retrieved from reference TRBV19 and TRBJ1-1, is DGGITQSPKYLFRKEGQNVTLSCEQNLNHDAMYWYRQDPGQGLRLIYYSQIVNDFQKGDIAEGYSVSREKKESFPLTVTSAQKNPTAFYLCASSPGGQNTEAFFGQGTRLTVV.

This chain links TRBV7-3 with TRBJ1-1; 7 bases agree with TRBD1. Trimming cost V 6 bases and J 0 bases; bases outside gene matches: 4. The CDR3 covers 14 residues. Germline V gene sequence: CDR1 SGHTA, CDR2 FQGTGA. CDR3 amino acids: CASSSQGLNTEAFF. The CDR3 DNA reads TGTGCCAGCAGTTCACAGGGGTTGAACACTGAAGCTTTCTTT. The entire variable domain, with the rest obtained from reference TRBV7-3 and TRBJ1-1, is as follows: GAGVSQTPSNKVTEKGKYVELRCDPISGHTALYWYRQSLGQGPEFLIYFQGTGAADDSGLPNDRFFAVRPEGSVSTLKIQRTERGDSAVYLCASSSQGLNTEAFFGQGTRLTVV.

This clone was seen just once. V and J are TRBV5-6 and TRBJ1-2, with 7 bases matching TRBD1. V was pared by 1 base and J by 3 bases, with 15 bases of the junction left unmatched. The V gene's germline CDR1 is SGHDT and CDR2 YYEEEE. The CDR3 length is 18 residues. CDR3 loop: CASSLLGTALKGDYGYTF. In DNA, the CDR3 is TGTGCCAGCAGCTTGTTGGGGACAGCTCTTAAGGGGGACTATGGCTACACCTTC.

For this clone: Other DNA sequences in this specimen translate into the identical CDR3. This chain uses TRBV4-3 with TRBJ1-5; D gene unclear. The CDR3 runs to 13 residues. Germline-derived CDR1 and CDR2 are LGHNA and YSLEER. V lost 0 bases to trimming and J lost 7 bases, with 7 bases between them. CDR3 sequence: CASSQDLMQPQHF. CDR3 sequence (DNA): TGCGCCAGCAGCCAAGATTTAATGCAGCCCCAGCATTTT.

The J gene is TRBJ2-7, the V gene TRBV30, with 9 bases fitting TRBD1. CDR1 GTSNPN and CDR2 SVGIG come from the germline V gene (reference sequence). J lost 4 bases, V lost 3 bases, and 7 bases had no gene match. The CDR3 totals 14 residues. The CDR3 DNA sequence: TGTGCCTGGAGACCGGGACAGGGACAATACGAGCAGTACTTC. Translating gives CAWRPGQGQYEQYF.

The chain has TRBV5-5 and TRBJ2-3; possibly TRBD2 for D (6 bases). V lost 4 bases, J lost 2 bases, and 17 bases lay in between. There are 16 residues in the CDR3. The germline V gene has CDR1 SGHKS and CDR2 YYEKEE (reference sequence). The CDR3 region has the DNA TGTGCCAGCAGCCTACCTCGCGGGACCCCCACAGATACGCAGTATTTT. Residues: CASSLPRGTPTDTQYF.

The chain recombines TRBV28 with TRBJ2-5; a weak D match, TRBD2 (6 bases). The CDR3 is 14 amino acids. Germline V gives CDR1 MDHEN, CDR2 SYDVKM. The ends were cut back, 6 bases at V and 7 bases at J, with 18 bases in the middle. CDR3 in amino acids: CASSYPGTSGTQYF. The CDR3 DNA is TGTGCCAGCAGCTACCCCGGGACTTCGGGGACCCAGTACTTC.